This T cell receptor beta chain was obtained from a study of T-cell reconstitution after alpha-beta-depleted transplantation in children. Whole-study results and caveats: At around two months after transplant, the alpha-beta T cells were reportedly derived from several hundred expanded clones that came from non-depleted graft cells.

CDR3 length equals 16 residues. Per the germline V gene, CDR1 is DFQATT and CDR2 is SNEGSKA (reference sequence). Trimming removed 4 bases from V and 1 base from J; junction bases left unmatched: 11. Using unique molecular identifiers, the investigators prepared the TCRbeta library. MiXCR was run by TCRdb on the PCR reads, yielding one entry per CDR3 protein. This sample has hundreds of thousands of distinct CDR3 sequences, with roughly 23% found just once. Notes on this clonotype: Its matching antigen is unknown.

The chain carries TRBV20-1 and TRBJ2-3; 7 positions agree with TRBD2. Sequences were derived from PBMCs, sampled before TCRalphabeta/CD19-depleted stem cell transplant. This receptor was obtained from a girl aged 2-10 years with Fanconi anemia, due to receive a stem cell transplant. CDR3 residues: CSANGRLARGTDTQYF. The CDR3 region has the DNA TGCAGTGCTAATGGAAGACTAGCCCGCGGCACAGATACGCAGTATTTT.